Following are 23 T cell receptor beta chains from one sample sequenced in a study of beta chain features in type 1 diabetes. Reverse transcription of all isolated RNA meant that expressed TCRB transcripts were sequenced. Sequencing was performed with immunoSEQ multiplex PCR; in TCRdb, only in-frame clones are kept and a portion is missing. The data contain 310,000 or so clones, roughly 8% of them seen just once; the ten biggest clones take up roughly 0.44%. Sequencing was done on a sample of central memory CD4+ T cells from blood. The receptor set was obtained from a woman aged 18-35 years in good health.

This clone was seen a handful of times. The rearrangement joins TRBV28 to TRBJ2-3; 8 bases are shared with TRBD1. Germline CDR1 and CDR2: MDHEN and SYDVKM. The CDR3 runs 16 residues. V lost 4 bases to trimming and J lost 3 bases; unmatched junction nucleotides: 9. In DNA, the CDR3 is TGTGCCAGCAGTTCAGACAGGGGATATAGGACAGATACGCAGTATTTT. Translated, it gives CASSSDRGYRTDTQYF.

The rearrangement links TRBV5-4 to TRBJ2-1; D perhaps matches TRBD2 (6 bases). This CDR3 contains 15 residues. Trimming cost V 4 bases and J 6 bases, with 17 bases left between them. Germline V gene data show CDR1 as SGHNT and CDR2 as YYREEE (reference sequence). The CDR3 region is CASSAKGEASNEQFF. CDR3 nucleotide sequence: TGTGCCAGCAGCGCCAAAGGGGAGGCTTCCAATGAGCAGTTCTTC.

This clone was observed a few times. The chain employs TRBV4-3 and TRBJ2-5, with 8 nucleotides matching TRBD1. Germline CDR1 reads LGHNA; CDR2 reads YSLEER. The CDR3 has 15 residues. V gave up 1 base and J gave up 4 bases; unmatched junction bases: 5. The CDR3 DNA sequence: TGCGCCAGCAGCCAAGTCGGACAGGGAGGAGAGACCCAGTACTTC. This gives the protein CASSQVGQGGETQYF.

In DNA form, the CDR3 reads TGCGCCAGCAGCTTGGGACTAGCGGGAGTCTCCTACGAGCAGTACTTC. This sequence encodes CASSLGLAGVSYEQYF. This chain joins TRBV5-1 and TRBJ2-7, with 12 bases aligning to TRBD2. V lost 0 bases to trimming and J lost 0 bases; unmatched junction nucleotides: 1. The CDR3 consists of 16 residues. Germline assignment: CDR1 SGHRS and CDR2 YFSETQ.

In this sample, this clone turned up many times. The chain couples TRBV23-1 to TRBJ2-7; D perhaps matches TRBD1 (6 bases). TRBV23-1 is an open reading frame whose function is uncertain. Trimming took off 2 bases at V and 2 bases at J, with 10 bases between the two ends. CDR3 length: 14 amino acids. CDR3 protein: CASSQRGSTYEQYF. The CDR3 nucleotides are TGCGCCAGCAGTCAAAGGGGGAGCACCTACGAGCAGTACTTC.

This chain joins TRBV6-1 and TRBJ2-1; tentatively, D is TRBD1 (6 bases). The CDR3 totals 13 residues. In germline, CDR1 is MNHNS, CDR2 SASEGT. Deletions cut 4 bases from V and 4 bases from J, with 8 bases between. This chain's CDR3 is CASSGTAYNEQFF. The CDR3 bases are TGTGCCAGCAGTGGGACAGCTTACAATGAGCAGTTCTTC.

This clone was observed a few times. The chain combines TRBV4-2 with TRBJ2-1; TRBD2 aligns across 7 bases. The J segment lost 5 bases and the V segment lost 4 bases, leaving 5 bases of the junction unmatched. Germline V gene lookup returns CDR1 LGHNA and CDR2 YNFKEQ. This CDR3 comprises 14 residues. This CDR3 reads CASSRGLDHNEQFF. The CDR3 DNA reads TGTGCCAGCAGCCGCGGACTAGACCACAATGAGCAGTTCTTC.

In nucleotides, the CDR3 is TGTGCCAGCTCACCCATCTGGACGGTTAGCTCTGGAAACACCATATATTTT. Translation: CASSPIWTVSSGNTIYF. The chain links TRBV18 to TRBJ1-3; no definite D call. Germline CDR1 reads KGHSH; CDR2 reads LQKENI. The CDR3 loop spans 17 amino acids. Deletions cut 3 bases from V and 0 bases from J, with 15 bases between.

V gene TRBV28 combines with J gene TRBJ2-7; D is unresolved. The CDR3 loop spans 11 amino acids. V dropped 4 bases and J dropped 4 bases, with 5 bases sitting between them. CDR1 is MDHEN, CDR2 SYDVKM, per germline. The CDR3 nucleotides are TGTGCCAGCAGTTCTGAATACGAGCAGTACTTC. This encodes CASSSEYEQYF.

This clone was recorded a few times. The genes are TRBV6-5 and TRBJ2-1, with D tentatively TRBD2 (5 bases). CDR3 length: 10 residues. The germline V and J ends were trimmed by 10 bases and 8 bases, with 9 bases remaining between them. Germline lookup yields CDR1 MNHEY and CDR2 SVGAGI. CDR3 coding DNA: TGTGCCACGGGATACGATGAGCAGTTCTTC. Translation: CATGYDEQFF.

In this sample, this clone turned up many times. The chain has TRBV11-2 and TRBJ2-1, with D hard to call. The CDR3 length is 13 residues. The V end was cut by 0 bases, the J end by 7 bases, with 7 bases between. The V gene's germline CDR1 is SGHAT and CDR2 FQNNGV. CDR3 amino acids: CASSLESSNEQFF. DNA of the CDR3: TGTGCCAGCAGCTTAGAGAGTTCGAATGAGCAGTTCTTC.

The chain combines TRBV27 with TRBJ1-2; TRBD1 matches at 7 bases. The CDR3 is 15 residues long. Germline V gene data show CDR1 as MNHEY and CDR2 as SMNVEV (reference sequence). With 5 bases clipped from V and 6 bases from J, the junction kept 12 bases outside the gene matches. This CDR3 reads CASSRLSSGQDGYTF. As DNA, the CDR3 is TGTGCCAGCAGTCGGTTATCATCCGGACAGGATGGCTACACCTTC.

V gene TRBV20-1 combines with J gene TRBJ2-5, with no clear D. The DNA matches TRBJ2-7 better at its end, which makes the J call doubtful. The germline V gene encodes CDR1 DFQATT and CDR2 SNEGSKA (reference sequence). CDR3 length: 11 residues. CDR3 amino acids: CSASQVDEQYF. Here the CDR3 DNA reads TGCAGTGCGAGTCAGGTCGACGAGCAGTACTTC.

This chain uses TRBV29-1 with TRBJ2-3, with TRBD2 as a possible D gene (5 bases). The CDR3 is 12 residues long. The ends were cut back, 4 bases at V and 4 bases at J, with 9 bases in the middle. Per the germline V gene, CDR1 is SQVTM and CDR2 is ANQGSEA. The CDR3 coding sequence is TGCAGCGTTGGAGGGTCCCCAGATACGCAGTATTTT. Its protein product is CSVGGSPDTQYF.

This clone was counted only a few times. The gene calls are TRBV5-1 and TRBJ2-7; possibly TRBD1 for D (6 bases). The CDR3 has 15 residues. Looked up from germline, CDR1 is SGHRS and CDR2 is YFSETQ. V was clipped by 0 bases and J by 1 base, with 11 bases between them. The CDR3 DNA reads TGCGCCAGCAGCTTGGGTCCGGGACAATCCTACGAGCAGTACTTC. Its protein is CASSLGPGQSYEQYF.

This clone occurred many times. V and J are TRBV7-9 and TRBJ1-1; D not certain. CDR3 length: 15 amino acids. CDR1 is SEHNR, CDR2 FQNEAQ, per germline (reference sequence). V was cut by 2 bases and J by 10 bases, with 20 bases left in between. This chain's CDR3 is CASSLTYRGRSVAFF. CDR3 in DNA: TGTGCCAGCAGCTTAACGTATCGGGGTCGGAGCGTAGCTTTCTTT. Combining the CDR3 with reference TRBV7-9 and TRBJ1-1 gives the whole variable domain DTGVSQNPRHKITKRGQNVTFRCDPISEHNRLYWYRQTLGQGPEFLTYFQNEAQLEKSRLLSDRFSAERPKGSFSTLEIQRTEQGDSAMYLCASSLTYRGRSVAFFGQGTRLTVV.

This clone showed up just a few times. The chain employs TRBV6-1 and TRBJ1-5; 11 nucleotides agree with TRBD1. V shed 4 bases, J shed 4 bases, and the junction held 6 bases outside the gene matches. This CDR3 contains 16 residues. Germline V gene data show CDR1 as MNHNS and CDR2 as SASEGT. CDR3 sequence reads: CASSGPGQGVNQPQHF. CDR3 bases: TGTGCCAGCAGTGGACCGGGACAGGGGGTTAATCAGCCCCAGCATTTT.

The chain links TRBV19 to TRBJ2-5; D is uncertain. CDR3 size: 13 residues. The V gene lost 4 bases and the J gene lost 5 bases, with 11 bases spanning the gap. CDR1 LNHDA and CDR2 SQIVND come from the germline V gene (reference sequence). In nucleotides, the CDR3 is TGTGCCAGTAGTACGAGGCTTCGCGAGACCCAGTACTTC. This gives the protein CASSTRLRETQYF.

The sample holds many counts of this clone. This chain joins TRBV15 and TRBJ2-3; TRBD2 agrees at 7 bases. Trimming cost V 9 bases and J 2 bases; bases outside gene matches: 8. The germline CDR1 and CDR2 sequences are LNHNV and YYDKDF (reference sequence). The CDR3 is 14 amino acids. This CDR3 is CATQREPLTDTQYF. CDR3 in DNA: TGTGCCACTCAGCGGGAACCCCTCACAGATACGCAGTATTTT. The full variable domain, rest sourced from reference TRBV15 and TRBJ2-3, is DAMVIQNPRYQVTQFGKPVTLSCSQTLNHNVMYWYQQKSSQAPKLLFHYYDKDFNNEADTPDNFQSRRPNTSFCFLDIRSPGLGDTAMYLCATQREPLTDTQYFGPGTRLTVL.

A remark on this clone: Its ends do not fully match the called genes, so a read error is possible. Other DNA sequences in this specimen translate into the identical CDR3. The rearrangement links TRBV13 to TRBJ2-3, with 7 positions matching TRBD2. Per germline, CDR1 PRHDT and CDR2 FYEKMQ (reference sequence). CDR3 length: 17 amino acids. In DNA form, the CDR3 reads TGTGCCAGCAGGCCAATGGCTAGCGGTATAAGCACAGATACACAGTATTTT. It yields the protein CASRPMASGISTDTQYF.

As regards this clone: In the same sample, other DNA sequences code for this CDR3. The V and J genes are TRBV5-1 and TRBJ2-1; TRBD1 is a possible D gene (5 bases). Germline V gene sequence: CDR1 SGHRS, CDR2 YFSETQ. The V end was cut by 0 bases, the J end by 10 bases, with 11 bases between. The CDR3 runs 13 residues. The DNA of the CDR3 is TGCGCCAGCAGCTTGGCCGCCAGGGCCGAGCAGTTCTTC. As protein: CASSLAARAEQFF.

The V call is TRBV2, the J call TRBJ2-1, with unresolved D. CDR3 length: 14 amino acids. Germline V lookup: CDR1 SNHLY, CDR2 FYNNEI. The V and J ends lost 7 bases and 2 bases respectively, with 12 bases between them. The CDR3 loop is CASTVEFPYNEQFF. As DNA, the CDR3 is TGTGCCAGCACGGTTGAGTTCCCCTACAATGAGCAGTTCTTC.

This clone showed up just a few times. The chain has TRBV10-3 and TRBJ2-2; 8 bases fit TRBD1. Germline trimming cut 0 bases from V and 6 bases from J; bases unmatched to any gene: 6. Germline values: CDR1 ENHRY, CDR2 SYGVKD. This CDR3 spans 16 amino acids. In nucleotides, the CDR3 is TGTGCCATCAGTGAGTCATCAGGGGGCGGTTCCGGGGAGCTGTTTTTT. Its translation: CAISESSGGGSGELFF.